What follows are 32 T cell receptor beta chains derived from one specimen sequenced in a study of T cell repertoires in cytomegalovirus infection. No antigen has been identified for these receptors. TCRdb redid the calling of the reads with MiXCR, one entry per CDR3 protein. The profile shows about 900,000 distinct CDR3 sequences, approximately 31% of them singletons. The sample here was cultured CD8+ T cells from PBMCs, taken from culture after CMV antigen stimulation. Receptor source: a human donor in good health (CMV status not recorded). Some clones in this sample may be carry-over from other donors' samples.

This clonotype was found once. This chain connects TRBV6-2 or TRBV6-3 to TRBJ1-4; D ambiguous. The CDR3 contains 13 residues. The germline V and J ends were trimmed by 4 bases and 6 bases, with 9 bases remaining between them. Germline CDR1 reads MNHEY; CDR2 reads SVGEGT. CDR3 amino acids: CASSFGFDEKLFF. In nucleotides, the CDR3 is TGTGCCAGCAGTTTTGGGTTCGATGAAAAACTGTTTTTT.

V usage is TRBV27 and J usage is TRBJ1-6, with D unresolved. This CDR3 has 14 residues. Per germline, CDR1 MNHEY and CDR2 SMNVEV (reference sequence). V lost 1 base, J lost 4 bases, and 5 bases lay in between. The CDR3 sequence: CASSLLGYNSPLHF. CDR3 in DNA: TGTGCCAGCAGTTTATTAGGGTATAATTCACCCCTCCACTTT.

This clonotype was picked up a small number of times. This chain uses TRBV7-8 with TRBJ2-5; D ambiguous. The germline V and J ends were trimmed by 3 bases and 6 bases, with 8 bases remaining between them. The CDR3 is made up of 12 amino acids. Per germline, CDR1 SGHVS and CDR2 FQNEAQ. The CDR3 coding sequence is TGTGCCAGCAGCTTCATCACAAAGACCCAGTACTTC. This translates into CASSFITKTQYF.

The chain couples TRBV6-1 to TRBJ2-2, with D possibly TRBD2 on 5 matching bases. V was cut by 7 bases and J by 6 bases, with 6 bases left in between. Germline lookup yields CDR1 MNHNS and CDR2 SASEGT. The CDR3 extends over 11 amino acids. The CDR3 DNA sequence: TGTGCCAGCACGGAGGCCGGGGAGCTGTTTTTT. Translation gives CASTEAGELFF.

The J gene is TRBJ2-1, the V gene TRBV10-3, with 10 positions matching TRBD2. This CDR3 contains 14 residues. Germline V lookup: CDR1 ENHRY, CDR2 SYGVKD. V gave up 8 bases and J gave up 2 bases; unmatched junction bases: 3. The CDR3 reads CAIGSGGAYNEQFF. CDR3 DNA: TGTGCCATCGGGAGCGGGGGGGCCTACAATGAGCAGTTCTTC.

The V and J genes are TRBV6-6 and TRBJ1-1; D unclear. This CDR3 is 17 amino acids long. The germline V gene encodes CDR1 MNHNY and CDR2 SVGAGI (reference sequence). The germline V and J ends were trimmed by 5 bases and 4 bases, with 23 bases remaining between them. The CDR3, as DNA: TGTGCCAGCAGTAAGTTTAACGGGAATCCCTTGGGCACTGAAGCTTTCTTT. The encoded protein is CASSKFNGNPLGTEAFF.

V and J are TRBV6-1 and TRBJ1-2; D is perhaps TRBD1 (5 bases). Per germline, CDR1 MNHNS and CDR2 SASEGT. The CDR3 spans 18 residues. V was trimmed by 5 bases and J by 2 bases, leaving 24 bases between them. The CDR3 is CASSRPPAGHKANYGYTF. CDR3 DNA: TGTGCCAGCAGTCGTCCGCCCGCGGGGCACAAGGCGAACTATGGCTACACCTTC.

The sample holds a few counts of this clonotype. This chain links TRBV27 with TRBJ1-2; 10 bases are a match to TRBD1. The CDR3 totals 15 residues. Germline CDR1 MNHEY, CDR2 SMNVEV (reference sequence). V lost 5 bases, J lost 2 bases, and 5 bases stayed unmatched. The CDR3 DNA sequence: TGTGCCAGCAGTACCGGGACAGGGGACAACTATGGCTACACCTTC. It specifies CASSTGTGDNYGYTF.

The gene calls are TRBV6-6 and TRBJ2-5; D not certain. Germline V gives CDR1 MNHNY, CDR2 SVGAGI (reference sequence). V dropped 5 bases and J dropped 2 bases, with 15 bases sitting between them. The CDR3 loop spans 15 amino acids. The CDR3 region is CASSDLRTQQETQYF. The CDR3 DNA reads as TGTGCCAGCAGTGACTTACGGACCCAACAAGAGACCCAGTACTTC.

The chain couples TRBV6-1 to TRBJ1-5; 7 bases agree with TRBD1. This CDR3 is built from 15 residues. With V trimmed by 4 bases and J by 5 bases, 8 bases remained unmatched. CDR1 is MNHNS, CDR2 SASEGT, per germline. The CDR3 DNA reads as TGTGCCAGCAGTGCAACCCGGGACAGATATCAGCCCCAGCATTTT. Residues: CASSATRDRYQPQHF.

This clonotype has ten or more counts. CDR3 DNA: TGTGCCAGCAGTTCCAACTTTCAAAGGGCTTTCGAGACCCAGTACTTC. It codes for CASSSNFQRAFETQYF. This chain links TRBV12-3 or TRBV12-4 with TRBJ2-5; D remains ambiguous. Trimming shortened V by 4 bases and J by 5 bases, and 20 bases separated the two germline ends. The CDR3 length is 16 residues.

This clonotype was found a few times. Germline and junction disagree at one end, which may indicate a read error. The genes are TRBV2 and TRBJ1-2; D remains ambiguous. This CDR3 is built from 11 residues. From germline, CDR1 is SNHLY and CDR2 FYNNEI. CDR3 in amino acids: CTGRTNYGYTF. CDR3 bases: TGCACGGGCCGTACTAACTATGGCTACACCTTC.

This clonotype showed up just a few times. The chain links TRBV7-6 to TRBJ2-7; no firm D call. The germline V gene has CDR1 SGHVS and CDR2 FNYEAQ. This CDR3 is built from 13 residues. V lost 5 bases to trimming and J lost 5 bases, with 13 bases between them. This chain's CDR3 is CASSKSQVDEQYF. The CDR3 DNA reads TGTGCCAGCAGCAAGAGCCAAGTGGACGAGCAGTACTTC.

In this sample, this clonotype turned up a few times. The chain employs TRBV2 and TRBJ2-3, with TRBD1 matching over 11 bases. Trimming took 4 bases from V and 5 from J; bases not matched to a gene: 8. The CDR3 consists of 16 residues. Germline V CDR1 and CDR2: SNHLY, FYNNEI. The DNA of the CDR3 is TGTGCCAGCAGTGGCCCGGGACAGGGGGAGAGAGATACGCAGTATTTT. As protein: CASSGPGQGERDTQYF. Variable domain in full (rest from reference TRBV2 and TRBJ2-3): EPEVTQTPSHQVTQMGQEVILRCVPISNHLYFYWYRQILGQKVEFLVSFYNNEISEKSEIFDDQFSVERPDGSNFTLKIRSTKLEDSAMYFCASSGPGQGERDTQYFGPGTRLTVL.

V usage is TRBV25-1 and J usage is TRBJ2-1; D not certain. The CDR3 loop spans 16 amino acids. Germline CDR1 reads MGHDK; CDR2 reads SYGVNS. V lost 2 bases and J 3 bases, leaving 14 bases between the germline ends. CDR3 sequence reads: CASSEGRKYFYNEQFF. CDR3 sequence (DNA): TGTGCCAGCAGTGAAGGTAGGAAGTACTTCTACAATGAGCAGTTCTTC.

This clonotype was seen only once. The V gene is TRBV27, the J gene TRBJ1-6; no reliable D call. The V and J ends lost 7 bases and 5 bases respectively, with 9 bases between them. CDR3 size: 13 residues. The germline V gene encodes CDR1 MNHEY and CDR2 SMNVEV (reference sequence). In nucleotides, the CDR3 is TGTGCCAGCAAAGAACAGCATAATTCACCCCTCCACTTT. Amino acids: CASKEQHNSPLHF.

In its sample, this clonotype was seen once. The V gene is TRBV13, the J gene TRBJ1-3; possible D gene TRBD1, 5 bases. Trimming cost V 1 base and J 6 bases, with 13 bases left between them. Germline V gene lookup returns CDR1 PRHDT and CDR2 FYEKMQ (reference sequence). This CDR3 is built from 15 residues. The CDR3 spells CASSLVGDGENTIYF. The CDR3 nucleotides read TGTGCCAGCAGCTTAGTCGGGGACGGAGAAAACACCATATATTTT.

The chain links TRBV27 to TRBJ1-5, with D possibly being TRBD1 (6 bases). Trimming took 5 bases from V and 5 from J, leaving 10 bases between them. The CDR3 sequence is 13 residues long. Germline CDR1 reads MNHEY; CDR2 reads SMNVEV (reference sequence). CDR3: CASSGSGDQPQHF. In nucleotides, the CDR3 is TGTGCCAGCAGTGGATCAGGGGATCAGCCCCAGCATTTT.

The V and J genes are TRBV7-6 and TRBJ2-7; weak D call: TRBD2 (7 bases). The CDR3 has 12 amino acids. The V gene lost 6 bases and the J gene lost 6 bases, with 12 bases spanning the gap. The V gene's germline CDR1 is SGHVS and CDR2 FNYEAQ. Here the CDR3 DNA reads TGTGCCAGCAGTGAGGGGGGGGGCGAGCAGTACTTC. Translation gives CASSEGGGEQYF.

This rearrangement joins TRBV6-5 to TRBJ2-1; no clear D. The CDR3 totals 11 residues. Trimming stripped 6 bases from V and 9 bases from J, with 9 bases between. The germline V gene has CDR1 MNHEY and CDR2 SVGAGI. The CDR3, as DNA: TGTGCCAGCAGAAAGGGTCCTGAGCAGTTCTTC. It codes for CASRKGPEQFF.

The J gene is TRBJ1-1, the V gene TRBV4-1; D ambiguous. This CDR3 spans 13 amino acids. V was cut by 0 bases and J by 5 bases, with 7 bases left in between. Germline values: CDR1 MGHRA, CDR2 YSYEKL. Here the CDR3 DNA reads TGCGCCAGCAGCCAAGATGAGGAGACTGAAGCTTTCTTT. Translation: CASSQDEETEAFF.

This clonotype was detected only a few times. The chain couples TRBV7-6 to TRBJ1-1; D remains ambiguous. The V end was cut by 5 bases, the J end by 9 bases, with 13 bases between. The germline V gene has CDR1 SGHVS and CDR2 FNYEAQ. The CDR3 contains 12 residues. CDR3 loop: CASSPRNGKAFF. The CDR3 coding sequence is TGTGCCAGCAGCCCCCGAAACGGAAAAGCTTTCTTT.

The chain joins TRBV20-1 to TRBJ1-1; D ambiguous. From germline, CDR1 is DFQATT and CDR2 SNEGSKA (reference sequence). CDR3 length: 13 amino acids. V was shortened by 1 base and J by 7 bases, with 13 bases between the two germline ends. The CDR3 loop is CSARGQDLIEAFF. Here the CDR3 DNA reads TGCAGTGCTAGAGGGCAGGACCTAATTGAAGCTTTCTTT.

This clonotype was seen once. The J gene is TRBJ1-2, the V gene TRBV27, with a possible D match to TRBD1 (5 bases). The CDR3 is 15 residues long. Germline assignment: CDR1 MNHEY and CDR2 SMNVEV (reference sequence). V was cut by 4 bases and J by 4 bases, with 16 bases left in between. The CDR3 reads CASSWGGGVAYGYTF. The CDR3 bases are TGTGCCAGCAGTTGGGGGGGAGGGGTCGCCTATGGCTACACCTTC.

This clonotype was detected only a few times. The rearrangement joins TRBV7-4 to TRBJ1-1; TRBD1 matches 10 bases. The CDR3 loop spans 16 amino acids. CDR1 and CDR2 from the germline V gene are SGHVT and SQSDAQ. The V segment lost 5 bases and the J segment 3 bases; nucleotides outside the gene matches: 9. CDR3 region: CASSLRQGAVDTEAFF. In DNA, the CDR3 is TGTGCCAGCAGCCTGCGACAGGGGGCCGTCGACACTGAAGCTTTCTTT.

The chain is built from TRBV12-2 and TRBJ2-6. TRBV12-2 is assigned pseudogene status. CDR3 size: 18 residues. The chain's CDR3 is CAGSDTGSSISGANVLTF. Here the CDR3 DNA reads TGTGCCGGCAGCGACACCGGCAGCTCCATCTCTGGGGCCAACGTCCTGACTTTC.

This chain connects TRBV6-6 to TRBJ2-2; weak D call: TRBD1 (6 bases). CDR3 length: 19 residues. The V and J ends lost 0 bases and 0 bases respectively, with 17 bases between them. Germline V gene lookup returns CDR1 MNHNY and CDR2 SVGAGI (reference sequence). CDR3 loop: CASSYSMEPGHPNTGELFF. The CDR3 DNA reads TGTGCCAGCAGTTACTCTATGGAGCCGGGACATCCGAACACCGGGGAGCTGTTTTTT.

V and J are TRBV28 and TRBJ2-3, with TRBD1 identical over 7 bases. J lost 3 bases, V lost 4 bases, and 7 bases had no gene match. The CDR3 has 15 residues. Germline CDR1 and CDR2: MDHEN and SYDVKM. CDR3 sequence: CASSWDREGTDTQYF. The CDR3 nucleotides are TGTGCCAGCAGTTGGGACAGAGAAGGTACAGATACGCAGTATTTT.

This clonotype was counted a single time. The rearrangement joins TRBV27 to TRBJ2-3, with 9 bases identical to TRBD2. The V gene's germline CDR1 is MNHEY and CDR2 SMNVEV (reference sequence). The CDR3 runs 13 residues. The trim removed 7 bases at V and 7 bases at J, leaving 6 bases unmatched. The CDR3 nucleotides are TGTGCCAGCATCGCGGGGGGGCGAAATACGCAGTATTTT. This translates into CASIAGGRNTQYF.

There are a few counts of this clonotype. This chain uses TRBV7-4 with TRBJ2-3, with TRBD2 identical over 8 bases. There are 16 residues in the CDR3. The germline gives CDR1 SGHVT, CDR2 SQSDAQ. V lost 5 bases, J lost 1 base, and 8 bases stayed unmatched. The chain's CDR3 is CASSLGWRGGTDTQYF. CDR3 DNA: TGTGCCAGCAGCCTAGGATGGCGGGGGGGCACAGATACGCAGTATTTT.

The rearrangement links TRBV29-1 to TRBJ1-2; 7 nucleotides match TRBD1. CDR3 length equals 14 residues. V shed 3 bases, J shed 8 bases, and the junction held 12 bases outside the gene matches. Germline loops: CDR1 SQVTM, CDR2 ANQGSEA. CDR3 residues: CSVDGDSQNWGYTF. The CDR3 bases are TGCAGCGTTGATGGGGACAGCCAGAATTGGGGCTACACCTTC.

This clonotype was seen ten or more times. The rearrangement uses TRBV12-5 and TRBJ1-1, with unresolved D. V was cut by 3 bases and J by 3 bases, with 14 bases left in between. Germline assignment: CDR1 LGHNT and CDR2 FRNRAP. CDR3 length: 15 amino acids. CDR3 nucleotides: TGTGCTAGTGGTTTCAAAGGTCGGGATGACACTGAAGCTTTCTTT. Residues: CASGFKGRDDTEAFF.